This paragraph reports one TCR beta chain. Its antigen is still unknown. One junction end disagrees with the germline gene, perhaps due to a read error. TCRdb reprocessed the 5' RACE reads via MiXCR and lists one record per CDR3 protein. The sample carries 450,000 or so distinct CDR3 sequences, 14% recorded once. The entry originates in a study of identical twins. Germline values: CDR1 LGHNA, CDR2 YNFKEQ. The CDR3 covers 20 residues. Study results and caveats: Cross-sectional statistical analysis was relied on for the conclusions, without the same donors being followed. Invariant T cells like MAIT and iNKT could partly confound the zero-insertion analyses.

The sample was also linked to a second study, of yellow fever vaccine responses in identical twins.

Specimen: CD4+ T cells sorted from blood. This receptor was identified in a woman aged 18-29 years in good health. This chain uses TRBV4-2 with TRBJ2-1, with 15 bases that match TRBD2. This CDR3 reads CASSQDRTSGRADLYNELFF. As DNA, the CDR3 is TGTGCCAGCAGCCAAGACAGGACTAGCGGGAGGGCGGACCTATACAATGAGCTGTTCTTC.